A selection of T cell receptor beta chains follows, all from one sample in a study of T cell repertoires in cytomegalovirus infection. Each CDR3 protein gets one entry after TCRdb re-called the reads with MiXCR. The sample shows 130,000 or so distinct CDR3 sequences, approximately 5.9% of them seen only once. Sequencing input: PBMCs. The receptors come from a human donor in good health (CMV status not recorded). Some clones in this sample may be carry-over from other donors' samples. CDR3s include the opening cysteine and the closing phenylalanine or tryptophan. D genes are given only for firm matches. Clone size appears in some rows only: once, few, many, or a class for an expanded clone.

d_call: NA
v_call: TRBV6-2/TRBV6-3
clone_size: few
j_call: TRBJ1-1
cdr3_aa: CASSYVGGGTEAFF
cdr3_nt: TGTGCCAGCAGTTACGTGGGGGGAGGCACTGAAGCTTTCTTT

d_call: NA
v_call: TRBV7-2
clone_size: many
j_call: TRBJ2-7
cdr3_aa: CASSKDSGTSYEQYF
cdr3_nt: TGTGCCAGCAGCAAAGATAGCGGTACCTCCTACGAGCAGTACTTC

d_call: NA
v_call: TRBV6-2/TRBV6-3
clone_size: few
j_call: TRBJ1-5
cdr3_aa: CARGRMRPQHF
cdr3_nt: TGTGCCAGGGGACGAATGCGGCCCCAGCATTTT

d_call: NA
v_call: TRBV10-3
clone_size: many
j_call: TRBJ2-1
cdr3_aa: CAISESSNSYNEQFF
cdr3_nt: TGTGCCATCAGTGAGTCGAGTAACTCCTACAATGAGCAGTTCTTC

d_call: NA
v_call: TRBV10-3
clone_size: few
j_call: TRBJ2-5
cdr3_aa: CAISESTDTQETQYF
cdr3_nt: TGTGCCATCAGTGAGTCAACGGATACTCAAGAGACCCAGTACTTC

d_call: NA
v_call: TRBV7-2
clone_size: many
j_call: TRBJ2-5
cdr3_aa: CASSPLWGWKTQYF
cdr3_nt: TGTGCCAGCAGCCCCCTATGGGGGTGGAAGACCCAGTACTTC

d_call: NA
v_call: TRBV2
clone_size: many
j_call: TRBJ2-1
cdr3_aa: CASRAEGWPIYLDNEQFF
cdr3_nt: TGTGCCAGCAGAGCCGAGGGGTGGCCCATTTACTTAGACAATGAGCAGTTCTTC

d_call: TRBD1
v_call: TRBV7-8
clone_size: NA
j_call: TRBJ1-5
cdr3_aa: CASSALQGPSQPQHF
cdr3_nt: TGTGCCAGCAGCGCCTTACAGGGGCCGAGTCAGCCCCAGCATTTT

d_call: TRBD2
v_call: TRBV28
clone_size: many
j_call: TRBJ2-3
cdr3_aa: CASIHPRGVGTDTQYF
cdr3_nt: TGTGCCAGCATCCACCCGCGGGGGGTGGGTACAGATACGCAGTATTTT

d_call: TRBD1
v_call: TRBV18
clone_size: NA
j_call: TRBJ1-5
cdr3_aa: CASSPGQGANNQPQHF
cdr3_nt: TGTGCCAGCTCACCCGGACAGGGAGCAAACAATCAGCCCCAGCATTTT

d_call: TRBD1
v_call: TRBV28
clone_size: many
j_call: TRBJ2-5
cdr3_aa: CASMGTEETQYF
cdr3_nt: TGTGCCAGCATGGGGACAGAAGAGACCCAGTACTTC

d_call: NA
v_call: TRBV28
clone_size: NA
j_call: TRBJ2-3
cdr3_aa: CASRRGGDGTDTQYF
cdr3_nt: TGTGCCAGCAGACGAGGGGGTGATGGGACAGATACGCAGTATTTT

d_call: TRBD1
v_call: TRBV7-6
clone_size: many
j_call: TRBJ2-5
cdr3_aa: CASSLQGARETQYF
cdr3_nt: TGTGCCAGCAGCCTTCAGGGGGCGCGGGAGACCCAGTACTTC

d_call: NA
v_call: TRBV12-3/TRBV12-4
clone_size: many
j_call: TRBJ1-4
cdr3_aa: CASRIDSHTNEKLFF
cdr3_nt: TGTGCCAGCAGAATCGACAGCCACACTAATGAAAAACTGTTTTTT

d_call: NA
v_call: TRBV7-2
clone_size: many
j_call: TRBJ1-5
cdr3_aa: CASSSPLLPQHF
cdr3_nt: TGTGCCAGCAGCTCACCACTGTTGCCCCAGCATTTT

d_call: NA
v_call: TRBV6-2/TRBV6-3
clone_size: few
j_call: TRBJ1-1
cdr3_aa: CASSSDPNYQNTEAFF
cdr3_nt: TGTGCCAGCAGTTCAGACCCCAATTATCAGAACACTGAAGCTTTCTTT

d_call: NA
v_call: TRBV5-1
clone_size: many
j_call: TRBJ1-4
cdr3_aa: CASSLDSTNEKLFF
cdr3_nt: TGCGCCAGCAGCTTGGATTCAACTAATGAAAAACTGTTTTTT

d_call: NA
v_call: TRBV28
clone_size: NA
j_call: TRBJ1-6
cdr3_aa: CASSFVTSSYNSPLHF
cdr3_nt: TGTGCCAGCAGTTTCGTAACCAGCTCCTATAATTCACCCCTCCACTTT

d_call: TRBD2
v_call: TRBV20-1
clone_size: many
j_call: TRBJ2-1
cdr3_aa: CSARRLARYNEQFF
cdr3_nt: TGCAGTGCTAGAAGACTAGCGCGCTACAATGAGCAGTTCTTC

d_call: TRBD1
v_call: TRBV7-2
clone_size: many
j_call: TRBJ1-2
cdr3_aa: CASSPRYRQGDYGYTF
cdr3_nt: TGTGCCAGCAGCCCTAGATATCGACAGGGAGACTATGGCTACACCTTC

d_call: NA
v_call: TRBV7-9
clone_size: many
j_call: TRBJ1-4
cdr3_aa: CASSSFKAGPSNEKLFF
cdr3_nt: TGTGCCAGCAGCTCATTTAAGGCGGGACCCTCTAATGAAAAACTGTTTTTT

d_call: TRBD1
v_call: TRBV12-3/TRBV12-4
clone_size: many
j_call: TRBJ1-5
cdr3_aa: CASSPGQGGPLSSNQPQHF
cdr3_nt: TGTGCCAGCAGCCCCGGACAGGGCGGGCCCTTGAGTAGCAATCAGCCCCAGCATTTT

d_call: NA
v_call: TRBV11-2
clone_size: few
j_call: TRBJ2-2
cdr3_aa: CASTRVRNTGELFF
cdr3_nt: TGTGCCAGTACCAGGGTTAGAAACACCGGGGAGCTGTTTTTT

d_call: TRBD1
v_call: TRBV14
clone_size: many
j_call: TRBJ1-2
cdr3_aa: CASSQETGRGGYTF
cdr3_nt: TGTGCCAGCAGCCAAGAGACAGGGCGAGGGGGCTACACCTTC

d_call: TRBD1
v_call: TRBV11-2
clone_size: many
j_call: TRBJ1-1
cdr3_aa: CASSWGQGNTEAFF
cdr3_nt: TGTGCCAGCAGCTGGGGACAGGGAAACACTGAAGCTTTCTTT

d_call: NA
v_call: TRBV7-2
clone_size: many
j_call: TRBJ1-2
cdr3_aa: CASSLDPGNYGYTF
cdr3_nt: TGTGCCAGCAGCTTAGATCCGGGGAACTATGGCTACACCTTC

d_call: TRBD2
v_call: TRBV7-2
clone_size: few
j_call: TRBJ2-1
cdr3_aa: CASSRAGGNYNEQFF
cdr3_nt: TGTGCCAGCAGCCGAGCGGGGGGCAACTACAATGAGCAGTTCTTC

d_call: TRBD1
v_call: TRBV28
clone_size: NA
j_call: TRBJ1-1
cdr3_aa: CASRPQKGAEGLHTEAFF
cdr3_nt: TGTGCCAGCAGACCCCAGAAGGGGGCCGAGGGCCTCCACACTGAAGCTTTCTTT

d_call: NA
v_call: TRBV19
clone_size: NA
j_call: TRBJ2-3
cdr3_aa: CASSIGSRDTQYF
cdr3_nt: TGTGCCAGTAGTATTGGAAGTAGAGATACGCAGTATTTT

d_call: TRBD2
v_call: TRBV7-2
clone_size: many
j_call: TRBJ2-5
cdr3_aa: CASSLAGGLETQYF
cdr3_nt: TGTGCCAGCAGCTTAGCGGGGGGGTTAGAGACCCAGTACTTC

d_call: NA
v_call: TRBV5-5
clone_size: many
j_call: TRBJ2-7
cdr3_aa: CASSWGLNEQYF
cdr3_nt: TGTGCCAGCAGCTGGGGCCTCAACGAGCAGTACTTC

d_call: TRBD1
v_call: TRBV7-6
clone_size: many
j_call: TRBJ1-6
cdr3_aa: CASSPTEGAISPLHF
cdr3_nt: TGTGCCAGCAGCCCGACGGAGGGGGCTATTTCACCCCTCCACTTT

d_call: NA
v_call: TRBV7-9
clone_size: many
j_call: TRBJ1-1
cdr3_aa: CASRGPEAFF
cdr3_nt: TGTGCCAGCAGGGGTCCTGAAGCTTTCTTT

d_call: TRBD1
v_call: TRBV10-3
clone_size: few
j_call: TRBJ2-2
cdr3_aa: CASWTGANTGELFF
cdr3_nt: TGTGCCAGCTGGACAGGAGCGAACACCGGGGAGCTGTTTTTT

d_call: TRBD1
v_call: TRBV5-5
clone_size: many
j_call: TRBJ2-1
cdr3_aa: CASSFPGQRYNEQFF
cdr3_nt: TGTGCCAGCAGCTTTCCGGGACAGAGATACAATGAGCAGTTCTTC

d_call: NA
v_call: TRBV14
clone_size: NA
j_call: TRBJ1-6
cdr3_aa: CASSQVRTAKDSPLHF
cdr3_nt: TGTGCCAGCAGCCAAGTGAGGACCGCTAAGGATTCACCCCTCCACTTT

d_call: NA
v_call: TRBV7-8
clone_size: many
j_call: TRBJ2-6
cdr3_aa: CASSLASASGANVLTF
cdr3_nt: TGTGCCAGCAGCTTAGCGTCGGCTTCTGGGGCCAACGTCCTGACTTTC

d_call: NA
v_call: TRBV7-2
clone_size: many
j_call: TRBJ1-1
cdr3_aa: CASSLVSTTEAFF
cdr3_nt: TGTGCCAGCAGCTTAGTGTCAACAACTGAAGCTTTCTTT

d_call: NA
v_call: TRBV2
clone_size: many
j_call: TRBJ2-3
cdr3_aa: CASSDNPSTDTQYF
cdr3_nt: TGTGCCAGCAGTGACAACCCTAGCACAGATACGCAGTATTTT

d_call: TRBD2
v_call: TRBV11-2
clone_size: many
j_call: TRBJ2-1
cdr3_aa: CASSLQRGGNNEQFF
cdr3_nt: TGTGCCAGCAGCCTTCAGCGGGGGGGCAACAATGAGCAGTTCTTC

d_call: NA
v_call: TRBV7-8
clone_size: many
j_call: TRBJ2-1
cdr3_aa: CASSQQREEQFF
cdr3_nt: TGTGCCAGCAGCCAACAGAGGGAGGAGCAGTTCTTC

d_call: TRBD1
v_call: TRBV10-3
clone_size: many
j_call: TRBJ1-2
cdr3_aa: CAISESRILPGQRLYGSTF
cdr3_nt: TGTGCCATCAGTGAGTCCAGAATTTTACCGGGACAGAGACTGTATGGCTCCACCTTC

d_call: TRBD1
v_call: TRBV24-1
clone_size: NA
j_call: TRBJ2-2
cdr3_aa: CATSGGQGADTGELFF
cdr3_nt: TGTGCCACCAGTGGTGGACAGGGGGCCGACACCGGGGAGCTGTTTTTT

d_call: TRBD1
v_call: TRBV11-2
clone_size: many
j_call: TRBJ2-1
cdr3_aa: CASSPGGAYSYNEQFF
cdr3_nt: TGTGCCAGCAGCCCAGGGGGCGCCTACTCCTACAATGAGCAGTTCTTC

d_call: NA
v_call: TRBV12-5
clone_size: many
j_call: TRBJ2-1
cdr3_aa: CASGLVQLAGTYNEQFF
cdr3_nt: TGTGCTAGTGGTTTGGTACAATTGGCGGGGACCTACAATGAGCAGTTCTTC

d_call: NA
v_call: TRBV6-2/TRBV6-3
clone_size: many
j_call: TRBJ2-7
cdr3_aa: CASSSGDIIYEQYF
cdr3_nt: TGTGCCAGCAGTTCCGGGGACATTATCTACGAGCAGTACTTC

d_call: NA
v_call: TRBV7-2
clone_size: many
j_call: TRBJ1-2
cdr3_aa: CASSPGRERGYTF
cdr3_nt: TGTGCCAGCAGCCCGGGACGGGAACGTGGCTACACCTTC

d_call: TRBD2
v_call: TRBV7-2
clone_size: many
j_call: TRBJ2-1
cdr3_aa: CASSSPGLAAYNEQFF
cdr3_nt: TGTGCCAGCAGCTCCCCGGGACTAGCGGCCTACAATGAGCAGTTCTTC

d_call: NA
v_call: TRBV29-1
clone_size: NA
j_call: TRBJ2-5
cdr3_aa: CSVHALGTQYF
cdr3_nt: TGCAGCGTCCACGCATTGGGGACCCAGTACTTC

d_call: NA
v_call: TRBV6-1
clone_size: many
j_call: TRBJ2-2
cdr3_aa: CASRGAYQGLLNTGELFF
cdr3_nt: TGTGCCAGCAGAGGCGCTTACCAGGGACTCCTGAACACCGGGGAGCTGTTTTTT

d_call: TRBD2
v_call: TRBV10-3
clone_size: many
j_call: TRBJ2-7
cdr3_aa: CAISDPGLAGNYEQYF
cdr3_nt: TGTGCCATCAGTGACCCTGGACTAGCGGGCAACTACGAGCAGTACTTC